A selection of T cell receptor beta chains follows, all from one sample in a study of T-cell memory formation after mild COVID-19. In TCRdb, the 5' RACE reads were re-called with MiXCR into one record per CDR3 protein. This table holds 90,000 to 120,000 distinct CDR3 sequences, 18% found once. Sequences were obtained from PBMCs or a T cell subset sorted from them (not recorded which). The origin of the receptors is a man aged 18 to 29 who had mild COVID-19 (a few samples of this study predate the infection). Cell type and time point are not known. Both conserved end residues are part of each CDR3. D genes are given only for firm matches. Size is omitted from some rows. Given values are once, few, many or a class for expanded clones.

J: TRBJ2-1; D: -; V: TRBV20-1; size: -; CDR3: CSASSDEQFF
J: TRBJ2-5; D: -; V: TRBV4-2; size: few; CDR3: CASSQGAVQETQYF
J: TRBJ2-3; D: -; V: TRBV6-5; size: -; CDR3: CASGEGTQYF
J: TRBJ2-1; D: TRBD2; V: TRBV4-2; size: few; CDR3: CASTPSGGQYNEQFF
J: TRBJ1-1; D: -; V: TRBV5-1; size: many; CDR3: CASSLEAGSTEAFF
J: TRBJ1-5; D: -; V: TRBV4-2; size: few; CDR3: CASSQDLRGQPQHF
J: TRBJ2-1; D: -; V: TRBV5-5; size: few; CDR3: CASSLVDSYNEQFF
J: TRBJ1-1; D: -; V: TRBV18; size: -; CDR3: CASSPSSRATNTEAFF
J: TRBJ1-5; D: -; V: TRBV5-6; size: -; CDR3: CASSLYIGDQPQHF
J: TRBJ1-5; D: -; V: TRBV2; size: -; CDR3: CASSGDRRNQPQHF
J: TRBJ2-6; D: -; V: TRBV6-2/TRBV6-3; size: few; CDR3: CASSLRQASSGANVLTF
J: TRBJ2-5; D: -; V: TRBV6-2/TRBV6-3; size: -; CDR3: CASSYSGRQETQYF
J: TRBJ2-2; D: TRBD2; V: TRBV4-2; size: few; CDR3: CASSHSSAGGPNTGELFF
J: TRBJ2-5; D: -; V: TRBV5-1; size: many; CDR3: CASSLGPAGEQETQYF
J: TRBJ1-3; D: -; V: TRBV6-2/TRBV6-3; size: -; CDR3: CASSRQGGVSGNTIYF
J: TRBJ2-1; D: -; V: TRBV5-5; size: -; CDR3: CASSLAASAYNEQFF
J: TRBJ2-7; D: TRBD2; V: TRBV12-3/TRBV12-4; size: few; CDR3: CASSPWGGNEYF
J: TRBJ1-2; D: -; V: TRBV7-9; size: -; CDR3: CASSFDSYDGYTF
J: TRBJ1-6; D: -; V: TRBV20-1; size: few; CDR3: CSALPRPDSPLHF
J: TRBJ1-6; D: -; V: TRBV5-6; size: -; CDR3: CASSAFLSPLHF
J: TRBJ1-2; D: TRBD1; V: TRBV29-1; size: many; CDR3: CSVKQGTWDYGYTF
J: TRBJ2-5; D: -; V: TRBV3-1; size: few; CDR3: CASSQGAGKETQYF
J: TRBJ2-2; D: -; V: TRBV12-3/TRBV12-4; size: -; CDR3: CASRQADSNTGELFF
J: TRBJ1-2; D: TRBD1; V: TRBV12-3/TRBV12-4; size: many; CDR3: CASSRQGVEGYTF
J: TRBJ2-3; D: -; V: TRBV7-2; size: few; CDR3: CASSLAPTSAGVTDTQYF
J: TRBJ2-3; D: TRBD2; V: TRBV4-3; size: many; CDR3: CASSPTPGEGTQYF
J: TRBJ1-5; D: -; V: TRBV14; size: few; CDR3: CASSQGPDQPQHF
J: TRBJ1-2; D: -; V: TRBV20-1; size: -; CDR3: CSAPTRGFYGYTF
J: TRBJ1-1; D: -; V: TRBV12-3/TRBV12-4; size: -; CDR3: CASSFLWETEAFF
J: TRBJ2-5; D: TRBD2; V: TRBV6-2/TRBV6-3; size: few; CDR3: CASSYLTSGQETQYF
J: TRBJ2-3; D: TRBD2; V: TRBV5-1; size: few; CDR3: CASRTGLDRSDTQYF
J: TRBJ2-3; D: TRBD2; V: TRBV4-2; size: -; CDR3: CASSQAPSGGTDTQYF
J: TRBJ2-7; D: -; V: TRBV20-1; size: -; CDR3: CSATPGLTYEQYF
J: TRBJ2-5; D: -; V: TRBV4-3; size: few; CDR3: CASSQVRTTGYQETQYF
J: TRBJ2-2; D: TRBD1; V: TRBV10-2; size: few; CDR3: CASSDGTANTGELFF
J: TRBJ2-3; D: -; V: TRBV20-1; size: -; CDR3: CSAMRGPSTDTQYF
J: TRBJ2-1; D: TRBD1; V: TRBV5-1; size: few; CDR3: CASSIADRDVDEQFF
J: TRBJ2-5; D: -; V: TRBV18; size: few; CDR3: CASSPNTQETQYF
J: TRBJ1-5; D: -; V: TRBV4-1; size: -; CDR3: CASSQDRGRRLEPQHF
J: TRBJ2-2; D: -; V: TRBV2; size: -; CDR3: CASRVQANTGELFF
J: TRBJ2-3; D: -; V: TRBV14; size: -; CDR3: CASSQASTDTQYF
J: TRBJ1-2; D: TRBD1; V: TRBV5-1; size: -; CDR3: CASSLDQGAYYGYTF
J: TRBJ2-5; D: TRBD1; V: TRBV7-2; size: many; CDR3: CASSMTGGSETQYF
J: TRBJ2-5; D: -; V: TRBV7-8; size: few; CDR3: CASSFYQETQYF
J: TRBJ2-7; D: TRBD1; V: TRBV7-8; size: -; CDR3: CASSPWTGRSYEQYF
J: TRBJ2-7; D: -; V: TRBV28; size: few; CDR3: CASSLMLGKHYEQYF
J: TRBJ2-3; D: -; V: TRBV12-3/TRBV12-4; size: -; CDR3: CASSAGHTQYF
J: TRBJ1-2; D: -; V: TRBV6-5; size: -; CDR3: CASRLQGVQGYGYTF
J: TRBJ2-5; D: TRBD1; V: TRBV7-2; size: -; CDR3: CASSIGTGVKTQYF
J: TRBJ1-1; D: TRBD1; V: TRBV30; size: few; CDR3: CAGYRGLSTEAFF
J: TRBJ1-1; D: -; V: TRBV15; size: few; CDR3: CATSRDFKPNTEAFF
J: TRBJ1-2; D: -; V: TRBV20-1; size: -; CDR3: CSAPPGSEVRYGYTF
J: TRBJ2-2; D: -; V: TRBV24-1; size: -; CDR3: CATSDPGQMAGELFF
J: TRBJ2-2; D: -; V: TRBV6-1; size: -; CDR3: CASSDVGGAPGELFF
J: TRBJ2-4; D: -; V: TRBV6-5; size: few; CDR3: CASTPGGGNIQYF
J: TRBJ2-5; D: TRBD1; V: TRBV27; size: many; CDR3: CASSTRGRETQYF
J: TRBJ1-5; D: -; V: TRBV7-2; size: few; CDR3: CASQDSEGNQPQHF
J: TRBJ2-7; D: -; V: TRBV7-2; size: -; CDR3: CASSLDTVSYEQYF